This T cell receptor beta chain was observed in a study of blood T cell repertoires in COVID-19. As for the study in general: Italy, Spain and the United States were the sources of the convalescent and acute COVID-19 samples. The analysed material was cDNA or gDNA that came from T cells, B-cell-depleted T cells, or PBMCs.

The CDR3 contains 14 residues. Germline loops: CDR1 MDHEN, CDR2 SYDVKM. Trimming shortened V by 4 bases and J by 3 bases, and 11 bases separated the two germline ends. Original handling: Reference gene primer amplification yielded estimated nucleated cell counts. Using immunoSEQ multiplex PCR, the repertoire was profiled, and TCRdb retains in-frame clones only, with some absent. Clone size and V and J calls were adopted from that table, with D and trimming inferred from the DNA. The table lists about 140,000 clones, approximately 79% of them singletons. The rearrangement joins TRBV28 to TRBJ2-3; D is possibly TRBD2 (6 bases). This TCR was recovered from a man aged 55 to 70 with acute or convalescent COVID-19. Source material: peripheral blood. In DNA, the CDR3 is TGTGCCAGCAGTTCTGTAGCGGAAACAGATACGCAGTATTTT. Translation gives CASSSVAETDTQYF. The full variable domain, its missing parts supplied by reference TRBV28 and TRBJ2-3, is DVKVTQSSRYLVKRTGEKVFLECVQDMDHENMFWYRQDPGLGLRLIYFSYDVKMKEKGDIPEGYSVSREKKERFSLILESASTNQTSMYLCASSSVAETDTQYFGPGTRLTVL.